This T cell receptor (beta chain) was observed in a study of blood T cell repertoires in COVID-19. The assay was immunoSEQ multiplex PCR, and TCRdb's table has in-frame clones only and misses some. The data show about 200,000 clones, 86% seen once. Germline loops: CDR1 SGDLS, CDR2 YYNGEE. Deletions cut 3 bases from V and 5 bases from J, with 11 bases between. The CDR3 is 13 amino acids. The TCR was taken from a young man who had recovered from COVID-19. Sequenced sample: peripheral blood. This sequence joins TRBV9 and TRBJ1-2; D gene unclear. This CDR3 reads CASSEISGYGYTF. CDR3 DNA sequence: TGTGCCAGCAGCGAGATAAGCGGGTATGGCTACACCTTC.